The T cell receptor (beta chain) under discussion was sequenced for a study of CD8 T cells in ankylosing spondylitis. Study observations and caveats: Earlier studies detected some motif variants in reactive arthritis synovial fluid and blood. Disease-linked clones were CD8+ and relatively rare in peripheral blood. Typical of ankylosing spondylitis blood, it appeared, was a TCR beta motif of several highly homologous variants.

This clonotype was counted between two and nine times. No antigen is known for it. Quantitative barcoded 5'-RACE was used to prepare TCR beta libraries. From the 5' RACE reads, TCRdb called clonotypes with MiXCR, one entry per CDR3 protein. Here the sample spans about 540,000 distinct CDR3 sequences, more than 9.5% being singletons. Germline V gene lookup returns CDR1 SGHTA and CDR2 FQGNSA. The CDR3 is 17 residues long. V lost 5 bases to trimming and J lost 1 base; unmatched junction nucleotides: 12. The clonotype comes from a male donor with ankylosing spondylitis. The V call is TRBV7-2, the J call TRBJ1-2, with 8 nucleotides matching TRBD1. Sample: blood, either unsorted or a sorted T cell fraction (not recorded which). The CDR3 here is CASSQILFDRGNYGYTF. In nucleotides, the CDR3 is TGTGCCAGCAGCCAAATCCTATTCGACAGGGGTAACTATGGCTACACCTTC.